The 7 T cell receptor beta chains in this list originate from one sample, sequenced in a study of OX40 agonist ivuxolimab in advanced cancers. Some clones are missing from TCRdb's copy, which holds only in-frame ones; the method was immunoSEQ multiplex PCR. In the table there are more than 7,500 clones, around nine tenths of which are singletons. Sequencing was performed on CD4+ or CD8+ T cells sorted from blood, taken in a trial of the OX40 agonist ivuxolimab. Source of these receptors: an adult with an advanced solid tumor such as melanoma, head and neck, liver or kidney cancer.

The chain joins TRBV27 to TRBJ2-1; 8 bases are a match to TRBD1. The CDR3 is made up of 15 amino acids. CDR1 is MNHEY and CDR2 is SMNVEV in the germline V gene (reference sequence). The J segment lost 8 bases and the V segment lost 5 bases, leaving 11 bases of the junction unmatched. As DNA, the CDR3 is TGTGCCAGCAGTGATCACGGGACAGGTCAGGATGAGCAGTTCTTC. Residues: CASSDHGTGQDEQFF.

The rearrangement uses TRBV5-4 and TRBJ2-5; 11 bases agree with TRBD1. Germline values: CDR1 SGHNT, CDR2 YYREEE (reference sequence). Trimming at V came to 0 bases and at J to 5 bases, leaving 9 bases not matched to a gene. This CDR3 spans 17 amino acids. CDR3 nucleotide sequence: TGTGCCAGCAGCTTGGTGAGGACAGGGGGCTCCTTGGAGACCCAGTACTTC. Translation gives CASSLVRTGGSLETQYF.

This clone was seen only once. The chain employs TRBV11-3 and TRBJ2-7, with TRBD1 identical over 9 bases. V was clipped by 4 bases and J by 5 bases; unmatched bases: 9. CDR1 is SGHNT and CDR2 is YENEEA in the germline V gene. The CDR3 loop spans 15 amino acids. The CDR3 region has the DNA TGTGCCAGCAGCTCCACAGGGGGCGATATGAACGAGCAGTACTTC. Residues: CASSSTGGDMNEQYF.

The DNA for the CDR3 is TGTGCCAGCAGCCCACGGACAGGGGGAGACGAGCAGTACTTC. Translated: CASSPRTGGDEQYF. The chain has TRBV14 and TRBJ2-7, with 10 positions matching TRBD1. The CDR3 runs to 14 residues. Trimming removed 4 bases from V and 5 bases from J; junction bases left unmatched: 5. Germline CDR1 and CDR2: SGHDN and FVKESK.

The chain has TRBV5-1 and TRBJ2-2; D remains ambiguous. The ends were cut back, 2 bases at V and 2 bases at J, with 4 bases in the middle. The CDR3 contains 13 residues. Germline CDR1 SGHRS, CDR2 YFSETQ. For the CDR3, the DNA is TGCGCCAGCAGCTTCCCCAACACCGGGGAGCTGTTTTTT. This sequence encodes CASSFPNTGELFF.

This clone appeared a few times. DNA for the CDR3: TGCGCCAGCAGCTTAGGCCTCGGCGAGGAGACCCAGTACTTC. This codes for CASSLGLGEETQYF. The chain links TRBV5-1 to TRBJ2-5, with D unresolved. The CDR3 contains 14 residues. Between the trimmed V and J ends, which lost 2 bases and 5 bases, there was a span of 13 bases. Germline V CDR1 and CDR2: SGHRS, YFSETQ.

The V and J genes are TRBV27 and TRBJ1-5, with D perhaps matching TRBD1 (5 bases). The germline V gene has CDR1 MNHEY and CDR2 SMNVEV (reference sequence). The CDR3 covers 16 residues. Deletions cut 3 bases from V and 0 bases from J, with 12 bases between. Here the CDR3 reads CASSFGGQDSNQPQHF. CDR3 nucleotide sequence: TGTGCCAGCAGTTTTGGGGGTCAGGATAGCAATCAGCCCCAGCATTTT.